Below are 22 T cell receptor beta chains sequenced from a single sample in a study of T cells in Graves' hyperthyroidism and ophthalmopathy. The investigators amplified TCR beta CDR3 regions from RNA transcripts. The HTBI set primed first-round TCR CDR3 RT-PCR. TCRdb fed the multiplex PCR reads into MiXCR, producing one record per CDR3 protein. The sample gives under 350,000 distinct CDR3 sequences, 13% of which show up once; 7.8% is in the top ten. The sequencing input was blood. The receptors shown here come from a woman in her twenties or thirties with Graves' hyperthyroidism that later progressed to Graves' ophthalmopathy.

A few counts support this clonotype. The chain is built from TRBV5-4 and TRBJ2-7; 7 nucleotides match TRBD1. The CDR3 consists of 15 residues. Germline V gene data show CDR1 as SGHNT and CDR2 as YYREEE (reference sequence). Trimming removed 3 bases from V and 0 bases from J; junction bases left unmatched: 6. CDR3 nucleotide sequence: TGTGCCAGCAGCTCCCCGACAGGGAGCTCCTACGAGCAGTACTTC. The encoded protein is CASSSPTGSSYEQYF.

This clonotype showed up many times. The chain uses TRBV5-1 and TRBJ2-3; TRBD2 matches 7 bases. Germline loops: CDR1 SGHRS, CDR2 YFSETQ. V was pared by 4 bases and J by 3 bases, with 11 bases of the junction left unmatched. This CDR3 is 16 amino acids long. CDR3 bases: TGCGCCAGCAGCGGGGGTCGGCGGGAGAGAACAGATACGCAGTATTTT. Translation gives CASSGGRRERTDTQYF.

There are many counts of this clonotype. V gene TRBV28 combines with J gene TRBJ2-7; 12 bases are a match to TRBD1. The CDR3 totals 15 residues. The germline CDR1 and CDR2 sequences are MDHEN and SYDVKM. V shed 2 bases and J 6 bases; nucleotides not matched to a gene: 5. CDR3 DNA: TGTGCCAGCAGTTTAGGGGGGACAGGGGGCGGCGAGCAGTACTTC. Its protein is CASSLGGTGGGEQYF. Based on the CDR3 plus reference TRBV28 and TRBJ2-7, the full variable domain is DVKVTQSSRYLVKRTGEKVFLECVQDMDHENMFWYRQDPGLGLRLIYFSYDVKMKEKGDIPEGYSVSREKKERFSLILESASTNQTSMYLCASSLGGTGGGEQYFGPGTRLTVT.

This clonotype was seen repeatedly, ten times or more. CDR3 coding DNA: TGTGCCATCACCAGAGGGGAGGGGAGGACCACTGAAGCTTTCTTT. It is translated as CAITRGEGRTTEAFF. This rearrangement joins TRBV10-3 to TRBJ1-1; a weak D match, TRBD1 (5 bases). The CDR3 contains 15 residues. Trimming took 7 bases from V and 4 from J, leaving 19 bases between them. CDR1 is ENHRY and CDR2 is SYGVKD in the germline V gene.

Many counts were recorded for this clonotype. J is TRBJ2-7 and V is TRBV6-1; the D gene is possibly TRBD2 (6 bases). CDR3 length: 16 amino acids. Per germline, CDR1 MNHNS and CDR2 SASEGT. V shed 6 bases and J shed 2 bases, with 20 bases lying between them. The CDR3: CASRTNRDSLAYEQYF. The CDR3 DNA reads TGTGCCAGCAGAACAAACCGGGACTCCTTAGCCTACGAGCAGTACTTC.

Concerning this clonotype: At one of its ends the junction is not consistent with the germline gene, which may arise from a read error. The CDR3 DNA sequence: TGTGCCGGCAGTACTTCACCGGGTCCCTCGAACACTGAAGCTTTCTTT. Its protein is CAGSTSPGPSNTEAFF. This rearrangement joins TRBV6-4 to TRBJ1-1; D gene ambiguous. The germline gives CDR1 MRHNA, CDR2 SNTAGT. CDR3 size: 16 residues.

This clonotype was seen at least ten times. The J gene is TRBJ2-1, the V gene TRBV5-1; D unclear. Germline V gives CDR1 SGHRS, CDR2 YFSETQ. With 1 base removed from V and 3 bases from J, the gap between germline ends came to 11 bases. This CDR3 is 15 amino acids long. This CDR3 is CASSLTVQLYNEQFF. The CDR3 DNA reads TGCGCCAGCAGCTTGACCGTACAGCTCTACAATGAGCAGTTCTTC.

This clonotype occurred a few times. The rearrangement joins TRBV10-3 to TRBJ2-3; 8 bases align to TRBD2. Per germline, CDR1 ENHRY and CDR2 SYGVKD. The CDR3 contains 15 residues. V lost 11 bases, J lost 0 bases, and 10 bases stayed unmatched. CDR3 coding DNA: TGTGCCTCGCGTAGCGGGGATACTAGCACAGATACGCAGTATTTT. Translation: CASRSGDTSTDTQYF.

The chain carries TRBV20-1 and TRBJ2-7; 7 nucleotides align to TRBD1. The CDR3 is 16 residues long. The V and J ends lost 0 bases and 3 bases, in that order; junction bases with no gene match: 11. Germline V lookup: CDR1 DFQATT, CDR2 SNEGSKA (reference sequence). CDR3 coding DNA: TGCAGTGCTAGAGATCAAGGGGGCGAGGGTGGCTACGAGCAGTACTTC. The encoded protein is CSARDQGGEGGYEQYF.

The chain recombines TRBV19 with TRBJ2-7; D is uncertain. The V gene's germline CDR1 is LNHDA and CDR2 SQIVND (reference sequence). The V end was cut by 1 base, the J end by 3 bases, with 13 bases between. The CDR3 spans 15 residues. CDR3 residues: CASSIVGRSGYEQYF. The CDR3 nucleotides are TGTGCCAGTAGTATAGTTGGGCGGTCAGGCTACGAGCAGTACTTC.

This clonotype was seen many times. J is TRBJ1-1 and V is TRBV12-3 or TRBV12-4; D is undetermined. Trimming removed 4 bases from V and 0 bases from J, with 9 bases in between. This CDR3 comprises 14 residues. CDR3: CASSSGRMNTEAFF. CDR3 DNA sequence: TGTGCCAGCAGTTCCGGACGGATGAACACTGAAGCTTTCTTT.

This clonotype was counted many times. The J gene is TRBJ2-7, the V gene TRBV28, with D unresolved. Germline V gene lookup returns CDR1 MDHEN and CDR2 SYDVKM. CDR3 length: 16 residues. The V gene lost 0 bases and the J gene lost 2 bases, with 14 bases spanning the gap. The CDR3 sequence: CASSLWAQTFTYEQYF. The CDR3 DNA follows: TGTGCCAGCAGTTTATGGGCACAGACCTTCACCTACGAGCAGTACTTC. The whole variable domain, remainder taken from reference TRBV28 and TRBJ2-7, is DVKVTQSSRYLVKRTGEKVFLECVQDMDHENMFWYRQDPGLGLRLIYFSYDVKMKEKGDIPEGYSVSREKKERFSLILESASTNQTSMYLCASSLWAQTFTYEQYFGPGTRLTVT.

This clonotype has a count of ten or more. The V gene is TRBV5-1, the J gene TRBJ2-7; 8 bases line up with TRBD2. With V trimmed by 1 base and J by 5 bases, 8 bases remained unmatched. The CDR3 is made up of 15 amino acids. CDR1 and CDR2 (germline): SGHRS, YFSETQ. The CDR3, as DNA: TGCGCCAGCAGCTTGAACGGACTAGCAAGCAACGAGCAGTACTTC. Protein product: CASSLNGLASNEQYF.

This clonotype has ten or more counts. The chain employs TRBV29-1 and TRBJ2-2; TRBD1 matches at 10 bases. This CDR3 contains 15 residues. CDR1 SQVTM and CDR2 ANQGSEA come from the germline V gene. Trimming cost V 7 bases and J 3 bases; bases outside gene matches: 8. The chain's CDR3 is CSAERDRGDTGELFF. The CDR3 DNA follows: TGCAGCGCGGAACGGGACAGGGGTGACACCGGGGAGCTGTTTTTT.

This clonotype appeared many times. The V and J genes are TRBV28 and TRBJ1-1, with 9 bases identical to TRBD1. The J segment lost 7 bases and the V segment lost 6 bases, leaving 9 bases of the junction unmatched. This CDR3 is 14 amino acids long. Germline V gene data show CDR1 as MDHEN and CDR2 as SYDVKM. The CDR3 region has the DNA TGTGCCAGCAGGAAACAGGGGGCGCAGGGTGAAGCTTTCTTT. Residues: CASRKQGAQGEAFF.

This sequence joins TRBV28 and TRBJ2-7, with 12 bases aligning to TRBD2. V lost 6 bases and J lost 4; bases outside the gene matches: 7. The CDR3 length is 15 residues. Germline V gene sequence: CDR1 MDHEN, CDR2 SYDVKM. CDR3 sequence reads: CASRGLAGGVYEQYF. The CDR3, as DNA: TGTGCCAGCAGAGGTCTAGCGGGAGGGGTGTACGAGCAGTACTTC.

This clonotype was observed a handful of times. The chain couples TRBV27 to TRBJ1-2; D remains ambiguous. The V and J ends lost 5 bases and 0 bases respectively, with 7 bases between them. This CDR3 is built from 13 residues. Germline values: CDR1 MNHEY, CDR2 SMNVEV (reference sequence). DNA of the CDR3: TGTGCCAGCAGTAGCGTAACTAACTATGGCTACACCTTC. Translation: CASSSVTNYGYTF.

This clonotype was detected many times. The chain combines TRBV20-1 with TRBJ1-6; unclear D gene. This CDR3 comprises 13 residues. V gave up 2 bases and J gave up 7 bases, with 9 bases separating them. Germline CDR1 DFQATT, CDR2 SNEGSKA (reference sequence). CDR3 coding DNA: TGCAGTGCTAGAAGCCAGGAAAATTCACCCCTCCACTTT. Its translation: CSARSQENSPLHF.

This clonotype was counted between two and nine times. At one boundary the junction diverges from the germline segment, which might be a read error. The chain is built from TRBV11-2 and TRBJ2-7, with D perhaps matching TRBD1 (5 bases). Germline V CDR1 and CDR2: SGHAT, FQNNGV. The CDR3 length is 11 residues. CDR3: CACSQGYEQYF. The CDR3 DNA follows: TGTGCCTGCAGCCAGGGATACGAGCAGTACTTC.

This clonotype was picked up a small number of times. The chain recombines TRBV10-2 with TRBJ1-6; the D is unclear. The ends were cut back, 4 bases at V and 9 bases at J, with 13 bases in the middle. CDR3 size: 14 residues. CDR1 is WSHSY and CDR2 is SAAADI in the germline V gene. CDR3 sequence reads: CASSGAIGSSPLHF. The CDR3 DNA reads TGCGCCAGCAGTGGAGCTATTGGGAGTTCACCCCTCCACTTT.

The gene calls are TRBV15 and TRBJ2-3, with 9 bases lining up with TRBD2. V lost 3 bases and J lost 4; bases outside the gene matches: 17. CDR1 and CDR2 from the germline V gene are LNHNV and YYDKDF (reference sequence). The CDR3 totals 19 residues. The CDR3 region is CATSSPPGGQREDPDTQYF. The DNA for the CDR3 is TGTGCCACCAGCAGCCCCCCCGGGGGCCAGCGGGAGGATCCAGATACGCAGTATTTT.

The V and J genes are TRBV11-1 and TRBJ2-5; TRBD1 might be the D (6 bases). Germline CDR1 reads SGHAT; CDR2 reads FQDESV (reference sequence). CDR3 length equals 13 residues. The V end lost 5 bases, the J end lost 2 bases, and 9 bases lay between the germline ends. CDR3 nucleotides: TGTGCCAGCAGCGACGACAGGCAAGAGACCCAGTACTTC. The encoded protein is CASSDDRQETQYF.